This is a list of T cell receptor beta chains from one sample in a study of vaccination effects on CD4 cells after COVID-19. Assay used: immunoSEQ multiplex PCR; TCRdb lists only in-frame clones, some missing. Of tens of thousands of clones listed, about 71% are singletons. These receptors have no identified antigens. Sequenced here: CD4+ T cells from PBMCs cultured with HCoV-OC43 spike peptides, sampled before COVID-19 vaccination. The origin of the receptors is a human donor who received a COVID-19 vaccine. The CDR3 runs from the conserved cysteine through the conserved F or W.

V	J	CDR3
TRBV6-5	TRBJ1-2	CASSPNRGPNYGYTF
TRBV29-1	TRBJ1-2	CSVAHGEKGGYTF
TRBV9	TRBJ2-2	CASSGLNTGELFF
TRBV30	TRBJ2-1	CAGVLGEMARGDEQFF
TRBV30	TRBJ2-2	CAWSRGLRREDGELFF
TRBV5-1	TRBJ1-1	CASRGRLNTEAFF
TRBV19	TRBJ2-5	CATVEGQGSWETQYF
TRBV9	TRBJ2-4	CASSVPSRENIQYF
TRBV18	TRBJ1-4	CASSPGFGQTNEKLFF
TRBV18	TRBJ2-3	CASSLAGGSTDTQYF
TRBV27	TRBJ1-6	CASSFASPGSYNSPLHF
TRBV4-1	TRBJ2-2	CASHFDGTGELFF
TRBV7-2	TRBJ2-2	CASRLRGGNTGELFF
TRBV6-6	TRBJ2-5	CASSYTVSGTPGYF
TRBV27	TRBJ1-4	CASSSPGEDEKLFF
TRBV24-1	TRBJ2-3	CASQRGSTDTQYF
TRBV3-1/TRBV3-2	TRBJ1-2	CASSSHSANYGYTF
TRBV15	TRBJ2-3	CATSRAGTASTDTQYF
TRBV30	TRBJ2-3	CAWSLVSGGSPDTQYF
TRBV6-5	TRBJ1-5	CASRHQQGNQPQHF
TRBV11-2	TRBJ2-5	CASSLELSGGPRKETQYF
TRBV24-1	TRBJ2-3	CATRGGFGTDTQYF
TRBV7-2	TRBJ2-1	CASREGGTYNEQFF
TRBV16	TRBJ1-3	CASSQGRYGGSSGNTIYF
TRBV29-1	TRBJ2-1	CSVAQVGEQFF
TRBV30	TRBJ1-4	CAWTRGLAFEKLFF
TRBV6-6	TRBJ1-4	CASSRIFPGPGSEKLFF
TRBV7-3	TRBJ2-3	CASSRGATDTQYF
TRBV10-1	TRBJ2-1	CASRASGGMEQFF